The source of this TCR beta chain is a study of blood T cell repertoires in COVID-19. Overall study context: Spain, Italy and the United States supplied samples that represented acute and convalescent COVID-19. Sources were T cells, B-cell-depleted T cells, or PBMCs; the material itself was cDNA or gDNA.

Original analysis: Reference gene primer amplification gave estimated nucleated cell counts. Produced via immunoSEQ multiplex PCR; TCRdb's table is partial and in-frame only. V and J calls plus clone size are reproduced from that table; the DNA served to infer D and trimming. The repertoire holds about 82,000 clones, with around 80% as singletons. The CDR3 is 15 residues long. J gave up 0 bases and V 0 bases, and 3 bases lay outside the gene matches. Germline CDR1 reads SGHRS; CDR2 reads YFSETQ. This clone has more than one count but fewer than ten. The receptor's source is a woman aged 60-75 years with acute or convalescent COVID-19. The chain links TRBV5-1 to TRBJ2-7, with TRBD2 matching 7 bases. Sequencing was carried out using peripheral blood. CDR3 protein: CASSLGGSSSYEQYF. Written as DNA, the CDR3 is TGCGCCAGCAGCTTGGGCGGGAGCAGCTCCTACGAGCAGTACTTC. Looking up the rest from reference TRBV5-1 and TRBJ2-7 gives the full variable domain: KAGVTQTPRYLIKTRGQQVTLSCSPISGHRSVSWYQQTPGQGLQFLFEYFSETQRNKGNFPGRFSGRQFSNSRSEMNVSTLELGDSALYLCASSLGGSSSYEQYFGPGTRLTVT.